The source of this T cell receptor (beta chain) is a study of T cell repertoires in cytomegalovirus infection. Study-level results: Clonotype analysis showed dominance of the ex vivo response by HLA-C-restricted CMV-specific TCR beta clonotypes.

Concerning this clonotype itself: As yet, its antigen is unknown.

The V end lost 0 bases, the J end lost 7 bases, and 15 bases lay between the germline ends. This CDR3 has 16 amino acids. Germline CDR1 and CDR2: MGHRA and YSYEKL. TCRdb re-analysed the reads in MiXCR, keeping a single row per CDR3 protein. Of roughly 230,000 distinct CDR3 sequences in the sample, about 20% were seen once. V gene TRBV4-1 combines with J gene TRBJ2-2; a weak D match, TRBD1 (6 bases). The sequenced material came from CD8+ T cells from PBMCs. This sequence was found in a human donor in good health (CMV status not recorded). Some clones in this sample may be carry-over from other donors' samples. CDR3 nucleotides: TGCGCCAGCAGCCAAGAGGGGTGGACAGTCGGCGGGGAGCTGTTTTTT. It is translated as CASSQEGWTVGGELFF.